This T cell receptor (beta chain) came from a study of blood T cell repertoires in COVID-19. Study background: COVID-19 samples, acute and convalescent, were from the United States, Italy and Spain. In each case, the material was cDNA or gDNA derived from T cells, B-cell-depleted T cells, or PBMCs.

Seattle patient enrollment occurred during active infection, with longitudinal follow-up thereafter. Authors' methods: The authors estimated nucleated cell counts from reference gene primer amplification. Assay used: immunoSEQ multiplex PCR; TCRdb lists only in-frame clones, some missing. Clone size and the V and J calls come from that table; the DNA yielded D and trimming. Seen here are 450,000 or so clones, approximately 90% observed once, and the top ten hold roughly 1.6%. Trimming left V 4 bases short and J 0 bases short, with 7 bases between. The CDR3 extends over 14 amino acids. In germline, CDR1 is MDHEN, CDR2 SYDVKM. This clone was found a few times.

Sample: peripheral blood. This clonotype was sampled from a woman aged 40 to 50 with COVID-19, enrolled during active disease. The V call is TRBV28, the J call TRBJ1-5, with unresolved D. For the CDR3, the DNA is TGTGCCAGCAGTTCTGGCCATAGCAATCAGCCCCAGCATTTT. Translation: CASSSGHSNQPQHF.